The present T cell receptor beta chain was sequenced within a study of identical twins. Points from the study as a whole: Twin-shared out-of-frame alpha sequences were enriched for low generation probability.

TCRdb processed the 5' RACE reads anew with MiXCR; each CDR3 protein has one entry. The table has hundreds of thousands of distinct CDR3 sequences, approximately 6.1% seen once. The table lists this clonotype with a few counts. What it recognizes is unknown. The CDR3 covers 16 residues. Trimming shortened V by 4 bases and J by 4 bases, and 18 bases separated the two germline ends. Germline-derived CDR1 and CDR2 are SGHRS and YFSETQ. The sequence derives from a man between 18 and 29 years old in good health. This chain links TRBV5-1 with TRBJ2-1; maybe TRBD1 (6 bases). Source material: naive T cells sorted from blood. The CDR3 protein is CASSPFAQGSYNEQFF. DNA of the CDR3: TGCGCCAGCAGCCCATTTGCCCAGGGGTCGTACAATGAGCAGTTCTTC.